The 11 T cell receptor beta chains in this list originate from one sample, sequenced in a study of cytomegalovirus exposure and HLA in healthy donors. The study ran its PCR with 60 Vbeta and 13 Jbeta primers. Sequenced by immunoSEQ multiplex PCR; TCRdb stores in-frame clones only, minus some. The table has about 160,000 clones, 80% to 85% seen once. Input material: PBMCs. These receptors were collected from a woman younger than 30 in good health and CMV-seronegative.

The chain combines TRBV6-1 with TRBJ1-2, with TRBD1 matching over 8 bases. V was clipped by 6 bases and J by 4 bases; unmatched bases: 7. The CDR3 has 14 amino acids. Looked up from germline, CDR1 is MNHNS and CDR2 is SASEGT. The CDR3 sequence is CASSRTGHGYGYTF. The DNA for the CDR3 is TGTGCCAGCAGCCGGACAGGGCATGGCTATGGCTACACCTTC.

This chain connects TRBV7-3 to TRBJ2-1; a possible D gene is TRBD2 (6 bases). The germline CDR1 and CDR2 sequences are SGHTA and FQGTGA. The germline V and J ends were trimmed by 1 base and 3 bases, with 16 bases remaining between them. This CDR3 contains 17 residues. The chain's CDR3 is CASSLRVGGGRYNEQFF. CDR3 nucleotide sequence: TGTGCCAGCAGCTTAAGGGTGGGAGGCGGCCGCTACAATGAGCAGTTCTTC.

The chain carries TRBV11-2 and TRBJ2-2, with 7 positions matching TRBD1. Germline loops: CDR1 SGHAT, CDR2 FQNNGV. The V gene end was trimmed by 5 bases and the J gene end by 0 bases; junction bases not matched to a gene: 12. The CDR3 runs to 18 residues. The CDR3 bases are TGTGCCAGCAGCGCCTCGCCTCCCCAGGGGGCGAACACCGGGGAGCTGTTTTTT. Its translation: CASSASPPQGANTGELFF.

The table lists this clone with a count of one. The J gene is TRBJ2-3, the V gene TRBV27, with TRBD2 as a possible D gene (6 bases). Germline V gene data show CDR1 as MNHEY and CDR2 as SMNVEV (reference sequence). Trimming shortened V by 0 bases and J by 0 bases, and 10 bases separated the two germline ends. CDR3 length equals 16 residues. The CDR3 coding sequence is TGTGCCAGCAGTTTATCGATAGCGGTTAGCACAGATACGCAGTATTTT. The encoded protein is CASSLSIAVSTDTQYF.

CDR3 coding DNA: TGTGCCAGCAGCCGCGGACAGGACATCTACGAGCAGTACTTC. Amino acids: CASSRGQDIYEQYF. The chain links TRBV11-1 to TRBJ2-5; TRBD1 agrees at 7 bases. The J call may be wrong; the DNA end is better matched by TRBJ2-7. The CDR3 sequence is 14 residues long. The V gene's germline CDR1 is SGHAT and CDR2 FQDESV (reference sequence).

This clone was seen only a few times. The rearrangement joins TRBV30 to TRBJ2-1; 7 bases agree with TRBD2. CDR1 and CDR2 (germline): GTSNPN, SVGIG (reference sequence). The length of the CDR3 is 12 residues. V dropped 1 base and J dropped 12; count of bases not matched to a gene: 6. CDR3 residues: CAWSGGGWGQFF. The CDR3 coding sequence is TGTGCCTGGAGTGGGGGGGGGTGGGGGCAGTTCTTC.

V gene TRBV2 combines with J gene TRBJ1-2, with D tentatively TRBD1 (5 bases). Deletions cut 2 bases from V and 4 bases from J, with 8 bases between. The CDR3 has 13 residues. Per the germline V gene, CDR1 is SNHLY and CDR2 is FYNNEI. CDR3 DNA: TGTGCCAGCAGTGAAAACCAGGGCTATGGCTACACCTTC. Its translation: CASSENQGYGYTF.

The rearrangement uses TRBV11-3 and TRBJ2-1, with D possibly matching TRBD2 (6 bases). The ends were cut back, 1 base at V and 11 bases at J, with 12 bases in the middle. CDR3 length: 13 residues. In germline, CDR1 is SGHNT, CDR2 YENEEA. CDR3 bases: TGTGCCAGCAGCTTAGGGGTAGCGGCGAAGCAGTTCTTC. Translated, it gives CASSLGVAAKQFF.

The chain couples TRBV30 to TRBJ1-2; 10 bases align to TRBD1. The CDR3 has 14 residues. Trimming removed 0 bases from V and 12 bases from J; junction bases left unmatched: 10. Per germline, CDR1 GTSNPN and CDR2 SVGIG (reference sequence). CDR3 sequence: CAWSVLGDRGHNTF. CDR3 bases: TGTGCCTGGAGTGTACTGGGTGACAGGGGGCACAACACCTTC.

The chain employs TRBV6-6 and TRBJ1-1; weak D call: TRBD1 (5 bases). This CDR3 contains 12 residues. Germline CDR1 and CDR2: MNHNY and SVGAGI (reference sequence). Deletions cut 8 bases from V and 5 bases from J, with 12 bases between. CDR3 loop: CASWGDWTEAFF. The CDR3 DNA reads as TGTGCCAGCTGGGGGGATTGGACTGAAGCTTTCTTT.

The chain couples TRBV19 to TRBJ2-5; 9 bases are shared with TRBD2. The CDR3 runs 14 residues. Germline CDR1 is LNHDA and CDR2 is SQIVND (reference sequence). J gave up 5 bases and V 4 bases, and 5 bases lay outside the gene matches. As DNA, the CDR3 is TGTGCCAGTAGTAAGGCGGGGGGGCATGAGACCCAGTACTTC. Residues: CASSKAGGHETQYF.